A single sample gave rise to the 2 T cell receptor beta chains below, sequenced in a study of blood T cells in healthy people across ages. Using a J-beta primer mix together with a sample-barcoded 5' primer, a second PCR was run for 7 to 11 cycles. TCRdb reprocessed the 5' RACE reads via MiXCR and lists one record per CDR3 protein. The table records some 370,000 distinct CDR3 sequences, roughly half of them present only once. Sequenced: blood. These receptors originate from a man aged 55 to 70 in good health.

This clonotype came up once. This chain uses TRBV6-6 with TRBJ2-1, with 8 bases that match TRBD2. The CDR3 has 13 residues. CDR1 is MNHNY and CDR2 is SVGAGI in the germline V gene (reference sequence). V gave up 4 bases and J gave up 14 bases; unmatched junction bases: 10. The DNA of the CDR3 is TGTGCCAGCAGTTTACCAGCGGGGGAGCAGAAGTTCTTC. As protein: CASSLPAGEQKFF.

This clonotype was observed a few times. The CDR3 DNA follows: TGCAGCGTTGAGATTAGCGGGACCTACAATGAGCAGTTCTTC. Translation: CSVEISGTYNEQFF. The chain has TRBV29-1 and TRBJ2-1; 8 nucleotides align to TRBD2. J lost 2 bases, V lost 3 bases, and 3 bases had no gene match. This CDR3 is built from 14 residues. Looked up from germline, CDR1 is SQVTM and CDR2 is ANQGSEA.